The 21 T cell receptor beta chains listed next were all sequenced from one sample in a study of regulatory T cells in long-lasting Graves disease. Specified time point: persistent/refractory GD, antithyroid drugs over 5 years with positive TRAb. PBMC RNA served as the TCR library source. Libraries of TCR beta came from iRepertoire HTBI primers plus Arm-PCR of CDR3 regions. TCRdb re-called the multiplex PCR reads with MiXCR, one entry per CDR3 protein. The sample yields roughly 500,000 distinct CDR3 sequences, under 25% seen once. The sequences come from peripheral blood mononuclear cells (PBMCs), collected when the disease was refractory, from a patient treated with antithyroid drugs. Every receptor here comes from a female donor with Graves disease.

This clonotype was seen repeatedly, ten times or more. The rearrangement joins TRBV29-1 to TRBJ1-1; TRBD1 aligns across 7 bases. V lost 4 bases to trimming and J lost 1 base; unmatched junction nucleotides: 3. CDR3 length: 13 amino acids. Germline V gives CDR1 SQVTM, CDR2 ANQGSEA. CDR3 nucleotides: TGCAGCGTTGCCGGGACAGCGAACACTGAAGCTTTCTTT. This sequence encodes CSVAGTANTEAFF. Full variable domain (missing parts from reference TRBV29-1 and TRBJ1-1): SAVISQKPSRDICQRGTSLTIQCQVDSQVTMMFWYRQQPGQSLTLIATANQGSEATYESGFVIDKFPISRPNLTFSTLTVSNMSPEDSSIYLCSVAGTANTEAFFGQGTRLTVV.

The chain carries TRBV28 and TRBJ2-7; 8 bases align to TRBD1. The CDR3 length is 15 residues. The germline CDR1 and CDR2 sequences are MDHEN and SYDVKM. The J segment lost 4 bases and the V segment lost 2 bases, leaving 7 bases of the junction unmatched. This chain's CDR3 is CASSLGTGGEYEQYF. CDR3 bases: TGTGCCAGCAGTTTAGGCACAGGGGGTGAGTACGAGCAGTACTTC.

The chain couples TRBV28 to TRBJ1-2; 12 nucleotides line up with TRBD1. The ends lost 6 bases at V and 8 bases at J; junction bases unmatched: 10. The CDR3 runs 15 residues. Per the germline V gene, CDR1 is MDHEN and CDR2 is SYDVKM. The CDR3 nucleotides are TGTGCCAGCAGCACCGGGACAGGGGGCGCGAACGGCTACACCTTC. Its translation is CASSTGTGGANGYTF.

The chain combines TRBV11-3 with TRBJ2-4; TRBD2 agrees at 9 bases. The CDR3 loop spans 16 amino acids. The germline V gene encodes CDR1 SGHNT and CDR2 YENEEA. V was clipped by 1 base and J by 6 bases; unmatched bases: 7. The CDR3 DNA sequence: TGTGCCAGCAGCTTAGCTCCAGCGGGGGGAGTAAACATTCAGTACTTC. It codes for CASSLAPAGGVNIQYF.

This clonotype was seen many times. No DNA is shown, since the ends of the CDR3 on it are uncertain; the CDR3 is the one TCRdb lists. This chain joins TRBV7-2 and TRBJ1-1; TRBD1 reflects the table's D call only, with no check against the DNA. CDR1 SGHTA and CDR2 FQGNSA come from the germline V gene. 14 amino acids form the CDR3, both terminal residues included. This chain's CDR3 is CASSPAFGTGTTFF.

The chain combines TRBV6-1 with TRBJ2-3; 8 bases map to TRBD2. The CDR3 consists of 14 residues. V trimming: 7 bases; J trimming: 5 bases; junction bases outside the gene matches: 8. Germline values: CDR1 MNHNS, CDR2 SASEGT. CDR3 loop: CASNAGLELDTQYF. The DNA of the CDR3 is TGTGCCAGCAACGCGGGACTAGAGTTAGATACGCAGTATTTT.

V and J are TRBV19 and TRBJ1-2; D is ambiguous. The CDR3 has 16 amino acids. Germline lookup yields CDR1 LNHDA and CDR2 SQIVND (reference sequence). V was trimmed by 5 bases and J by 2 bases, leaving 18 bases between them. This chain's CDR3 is CASSLLLGLQNYGYTF. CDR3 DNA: TGTGCCAGTAGTTTACTTCTTGGACTCCAAAACTATGGCTACACCTTC.

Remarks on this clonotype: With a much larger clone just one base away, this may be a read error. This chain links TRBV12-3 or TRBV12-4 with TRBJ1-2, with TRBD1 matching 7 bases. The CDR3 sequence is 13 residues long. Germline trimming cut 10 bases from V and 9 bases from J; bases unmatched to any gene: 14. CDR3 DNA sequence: TGTGCCACCTCCGGGACAGTCTGGGGTAGCTACACCTTC. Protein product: CATSGTVWGSYTF.

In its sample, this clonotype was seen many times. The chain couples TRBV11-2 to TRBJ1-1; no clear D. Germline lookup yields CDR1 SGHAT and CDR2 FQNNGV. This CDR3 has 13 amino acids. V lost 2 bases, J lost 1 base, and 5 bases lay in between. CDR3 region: CASSLQKNTEAFF. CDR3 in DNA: TGTGCCAGCAGCTTACAGAAGAACACTGAAGCTTTCTTT. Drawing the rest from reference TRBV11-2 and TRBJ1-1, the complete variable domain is EAGVAQSPRYKIIEKRQSVAFWCNPISGHATLYWYQQILGQGPKLLIQFQNNGVVDDSQLPKDRFSAERLKGVDSTLKIQPAKLEDSAVYLCASSLQKNTEAFFGQGTRLTVV.

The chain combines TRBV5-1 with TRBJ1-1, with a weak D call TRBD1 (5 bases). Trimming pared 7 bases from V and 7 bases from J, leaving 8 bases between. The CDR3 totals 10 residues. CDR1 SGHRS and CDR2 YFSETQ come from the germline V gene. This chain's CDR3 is CASSGDEAFF. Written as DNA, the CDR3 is TGCGCCAGCTCGGGGGATGAAGCTTTCTTT.

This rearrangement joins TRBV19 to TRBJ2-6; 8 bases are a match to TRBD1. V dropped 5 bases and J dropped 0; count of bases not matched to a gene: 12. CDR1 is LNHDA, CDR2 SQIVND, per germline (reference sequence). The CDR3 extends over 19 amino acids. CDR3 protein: CASSPGKRQGLSGANVLTF. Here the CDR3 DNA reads TGTGCCAGTAGTCCTGGGAAACGACAGGGGCTCTCTGGGGCCAACGTCCTGACTTTC.

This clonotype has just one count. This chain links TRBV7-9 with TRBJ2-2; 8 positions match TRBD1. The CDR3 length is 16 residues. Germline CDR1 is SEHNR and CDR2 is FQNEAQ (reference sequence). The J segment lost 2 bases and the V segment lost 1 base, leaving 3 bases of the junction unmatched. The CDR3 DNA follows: TGTGCCAGCAGCTTAGATGGACAGGGAAACACCGGGGAGCTGTTTTTT. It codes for CASSLDGQGNTGELFF. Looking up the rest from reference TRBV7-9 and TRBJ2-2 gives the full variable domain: DTGVSQNPRHKITKRGQNVTFRCDPISEHNRLYWYRQTLGQGPEFLTYFQNEAQLEKSRLLSDRFSAERPKGSFSTLEIQRTEQGDSAMYLCASSLDGQGNTGELFFGEGSRLTVL.

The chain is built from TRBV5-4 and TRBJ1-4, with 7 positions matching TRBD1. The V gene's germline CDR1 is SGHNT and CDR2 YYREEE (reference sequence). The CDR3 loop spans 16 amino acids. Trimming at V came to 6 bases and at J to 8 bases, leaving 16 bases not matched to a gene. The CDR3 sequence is CASTHGRDSRVEKLFF. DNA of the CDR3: TGTGCCAGCACCCACGGCCGGGACAGTCGGGTAGAAAAACTGTTTTTT.

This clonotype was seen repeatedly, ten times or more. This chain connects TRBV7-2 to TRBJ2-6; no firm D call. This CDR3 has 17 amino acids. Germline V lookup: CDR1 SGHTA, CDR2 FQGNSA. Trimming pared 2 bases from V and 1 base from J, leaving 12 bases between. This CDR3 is CASSLNVRGSGANVLTF. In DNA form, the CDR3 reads TGTGCCAGCAGCTTAAATGTTCGTGGTTCTGGGGCCAACGTCCTGACTTTC.

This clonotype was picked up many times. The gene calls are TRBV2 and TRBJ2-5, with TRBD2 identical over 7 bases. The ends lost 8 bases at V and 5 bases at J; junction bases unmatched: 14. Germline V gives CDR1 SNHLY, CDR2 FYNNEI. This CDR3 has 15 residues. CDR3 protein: CASAGRVSGSETQYF. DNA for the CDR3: TGTGCCAGCGCGGGGAGGGTATCAGGTTCGGAGACCCAGTACTTC.

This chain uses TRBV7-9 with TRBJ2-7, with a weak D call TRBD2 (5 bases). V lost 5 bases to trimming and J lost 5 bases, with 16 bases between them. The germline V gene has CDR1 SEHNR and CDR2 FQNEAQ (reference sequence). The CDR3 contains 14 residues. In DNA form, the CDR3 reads TGTGCCAGCAGCCCCTACGGGGAAGCCCACGAGCAGTACTTC. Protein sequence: CASSPYGEAHEQYF.

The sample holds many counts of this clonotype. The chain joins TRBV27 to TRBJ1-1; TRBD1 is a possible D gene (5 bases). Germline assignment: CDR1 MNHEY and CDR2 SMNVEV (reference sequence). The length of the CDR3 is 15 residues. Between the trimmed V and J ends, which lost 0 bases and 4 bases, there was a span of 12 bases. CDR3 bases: TGTGCCAGCAGTTTATCGGTGCAGGGCAGCACTGAAGCTTTCTTT. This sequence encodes CASSLSVQGSTEAFF.

The DNA for the CDR3 is TGTGCCAGCAGCTACCCGTCACAGGGACCACAAGAGACCCAGTACTTC. This translates into CASSYPSQGPQETQYF. The chain recombines TRBV7-9 with TRBJ2-5, with TRBD1 as a possible D gene (6 bases). The germline CDR1 and CDR2 sequences are SEHNR and FQNEAQ (reference sequence). Trimming stripped 4 bases from V and 2 bases from J, with 17 bases between. This CDR3 spans 16 amino acids.

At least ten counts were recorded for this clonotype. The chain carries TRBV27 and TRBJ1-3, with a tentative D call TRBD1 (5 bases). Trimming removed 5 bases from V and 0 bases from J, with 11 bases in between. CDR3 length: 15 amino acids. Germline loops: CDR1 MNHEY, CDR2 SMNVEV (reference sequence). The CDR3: CASSPQGFSGNTIYF. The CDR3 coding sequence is TGTGCCAGCAGTCCCCAGGGCTTCTCTGGAAACACCATATATTTT.

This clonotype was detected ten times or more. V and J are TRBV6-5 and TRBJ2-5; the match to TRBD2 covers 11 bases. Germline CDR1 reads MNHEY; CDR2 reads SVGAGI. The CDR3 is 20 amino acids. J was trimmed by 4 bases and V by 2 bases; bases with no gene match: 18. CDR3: CASSYGITSGRGLSVETQYF. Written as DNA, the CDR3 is TGTGCCAGCAGTTACGGGATTACTAGCGGGAGAGGATTGTCGGTAGAGACCCAGTACTTC.

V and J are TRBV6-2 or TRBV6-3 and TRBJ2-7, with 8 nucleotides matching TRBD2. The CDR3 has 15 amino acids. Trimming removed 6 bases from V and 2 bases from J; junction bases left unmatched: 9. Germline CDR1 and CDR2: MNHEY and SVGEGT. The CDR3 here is CASSPLVAGTYEQYF. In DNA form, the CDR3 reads TGTGCCAGCAGCCCCCTGGTAGCGGGAACCTACGAGCAGTACTTC.